A selection of T cell receptor beta chains follows, all from one sample in a study of response to subunit inactivated influenza vaccine. One entry per CDR3 protein results from TCRdb running MiXCR on the RT-PCR reads. The data hold around 530,000 distinct CDR3 sequences, with more than 15% observed a single time. The specimen was CD4+ T cells sorted from PBMCs, collected roughly 24 months after vaccination. The receptors originated from a man between 50 and 70 years old who received an inactivated influenza vaccine. CDR3s include the opening cysteine and the closing phenylalanine or tryptophan. A D gene is named only where the DNA matches it firmly. Rows give clone size only sometimes, using once, few, many, or a class for an expanded clone.

>TRBV6-1|TRBJ1-1|.|TRBD1
CASINTGGNTEAFF
TGTGCCAGCATCAACACAGGGGGGAACACTGAAGCTTTCTTT
>TRBV6-4|TRBJ2-1|.|.
CASSDRVGKGQFF
TGTGCCAGCAGTGACAGGGTGGGAAAAGGGCAGTTCTTC
>TRBV9|TRBJ2-2|few|.
CASSLPAGPHTINTGELFF
TGTGCCAGCAGCCTCCCGGCGGGCCCGCATACAATAAACACCGGGGAGCTGTTTTTT
>TRBV29-1|TRBJ2-2|many|TRBD1
CSTTGANTGELFF
TGCAGCACCACAGGGGCGAACACCGGGGAGCTGTTTTTT
>TRBV7-2|TRBJ1-2|.|.
CASSLEDGYGYGYTF
TGTGCCAGCAGCTTAGAGGACGGGTACGGCTATGGCTACACCTTC
>TRBV5-5|TRBJ2-3|.|TRBD2
CASSFLAGLKDTQYF
TGTGCCAGCAGCTTCCTAGCGGGACTAAAAGATACGCAGTATTTT
>TRBV3-1|TRBJ2-1|few|.
CASSPDDSDEQFF
TGTGCCAGCAGCCCGGACGATTCGGATGAGCAGTTCTTC
>TRBV3-1|TRBJ2-1|many|TRBD1
CASSQVVGQGQIEQFF
TGTGCCAGCAGCCAAGTTGTGGGACAGGGGCAGATTGAGCAGTTCTTC
>TRBV5-1|TRBJ1-1|.|TRBD1
CASSLDRGRAEAFF
TGCGCCAGCAGCTTAGACAGGGGAAGGGCTGAAGCTTTCTTT
>TRBV7-3|TRBJ2-5|.|.
CASSRTKEETQYF
TGTGCCAGCAGCCGGACCAAGGAAGAGACCCAGTACTTC
>TRBV5-1|TRBJ2-5|few|TRBD1
CASSLWTGGQETQYF
TGCGCCAGCAGCTTGTGGACAGGGGGACAAGAGACCCAGTACTTC
>TRBV4-3|TRBJ2-1|many|.
CASSQDAGADNEQFF
TGCGCCAGCAGCCAAGATGCAGGGGCAGACAATGAGCAGTTCTTC
>TRBV28|TRBJ1-2|.|.
CASSFLIETYGYTF
TGTGCCAGCAGTTTCCTGATAGAGACCTATGGCTACACCTTC
>TRBV7-2|TRBJ1-3|few|.
CASGIRNTIYF
TGTGCCAGCGGTATAAGAAACACCATATATTTT
>TRBV6-5|TRBJ2-3|few|TRBD2
CASSYSKAGGPDTQYF
TGTGCCAGCAGTTACTCGAAAGCGGGGGGCCCAGATACGCAGTATTTT
>TRBV28|TRBJ2-7|few|.
CASSTSPYEQYF
TGTGCCAGCAGTACCTCCCCTTACGAGCAGTACTTC
>TRBV12-3/TRBV12-4|TRBJ1-5|few|.
CASSSTGNQPQHF
TGTGCCAGCAGTTCCACAGGGAATCAGCCCCAGCATTTT
>TRBV10-3|TRBJ2-7|.|.
CAILSMGDYEQYF
TGTGCCATCCTTTCGATGGGGGATTACGAGCAGTACTTC
>TRBV20-1|TRBJ1-1|.|TRBD1
CSAPRGRTLGAFF
TGCAGTGCTCCCAGGGGGCGAACACTGGGAGCTTTCTTT
>TRBV11-2|TRBJ1-4|many|.
CASSRAGGSLQKLFF
TGTGCCAGCAGCAGGGCGGGGGGATCCCTTCAAAAACTGTTTTTT
>TRBV29-1|TRBJ2-1|.|TRBD2
CSVVASGRANEQFF
TGCAGCGTTGTGGCTAGCGGGAGGGCGAATGAGCAGTTCTTC
>TRBV4-3|TRBJ2-1|many|TRBD1
CASSQGTGGRSYNEQFF
TGCGCCAGCAGCCAGGGGACAGGGGGGCGAAGCTACAATGAGCAGTTCTTC
>TRBV5-1|TRBJ1-2|few|TRBD1
CASSSGQGASMGGYTF
TGCGCCAGCAGCTCGGGACAGGGGGCGTCAATGGGTGGCTACACCTTC
>TRBV20-1|TRBJ1-5|.|.
CSARDGGAHQPQHF
TGCAGTGCTAGAGATGGTGGAGCGCATCAGCCCCAGCATTTT
>TRBV4-3|TRBJ2-7|few|.
CASSQPDRDGPTYEQYF
TGCGCCAGCAGCCAACCCGACCGGGACGGTCCTACCTACGAGCAGTACTTC
>TRBV28|TRBJ2-2|few|.
CASISRAGLTGELFF
TGTGCCAGCATATCCCGGGCGGGGTTGACCGGGGAGCTGTTTTTT
>TRBV14|TRBJ2-3|.|TRBD1
CASSQDPRGRFTDTQYF
TGTGCCAGCAGCCAAGATCCCAGGGGGCGATTTACAGATACGCAGTATTTT
>TRBV5-1|TRBJ1-6|.|TRBD1
CASSLRQGAVNSPLHF
TGCGCCAGCAGCTTGAGACAGGGGGCGGTTAATTCACCCCTCCACTTT
>TRBV7-2|TRBJ2-3|few|TRBD2
CASSLGPLAGVGDTQYF
TGTGCCAGCAGCTTAGGTCCACTAGCGGGAGTAGGAGATACGCAGTATTTT
>TRBV7-9|TRBJ2-1|.|TRBD2
CASSPLRTSAYNEQFF
TGTGCCAGCAGCCCCCTCCGGACTAGCGCCTACAATGAGCAGTTCTTC
>TRBV20-1|TRBJ1-2|.|.
CSARVRTSNYGYTF
TGCAGTGCCAGAGTTCGGACTTCTAACTATGGCTACACCTTC
>TRBV7-2|TRBJ2-2|.|.
CASSLGLSNTGELFF
TGTGCCAGCAGCCTCGGACTTTCGAACACCGGGGAGCTGTTTTTT
>TRBV20-1|TRBJ2-1|few|TRBD2
CSAEPGLASNEQFF
TGCAGTGCGGAACCGGGACTAGCCTCTAATGAGCAGTTCTTC
>TRBV24-1|TRBJ2-5|once|.
CATSSGAEETQYF
TGTGCCACCAGTTCCGGGGCGGAAGAGACCCAGTACTTC
>TRBV7-2|TRBJ1-6|.|.
CASSLVEGRQSPLHF
TGTGCCAGCAGCTTAGTGGAGGGAAGGCAATCACCCCTCCACTTT
>TRBV2|TRBJ2-3|many|TRBD2
CASSVAGGPDTQYF
TGTGCCAGCAGTGTAGCGGGGGGTCCAGATACGCAGTATTTT
>TRBV5-4|TRBJ2-5|few|TRBD1
CASSGQGGGKTQYF
TGTGCCAGCTCAGGACAGGGAGGCGGGAAGACCCAGTACTTC
>TRBV18|TRBJ2-3|.|TRBD2
CASSPASGILLTSTDTQYF
TGTGCCAGCTCACCGGCTAGCGGGATACTCCTAACTAGCACAGATACGCAGTATTTT
>TRBV6-5|TRBJ2-3|few|TRBD1
CASSYSSGTGHTDTQYF
TGTGCCAGCAGTTACTCGTCTGGGACAGGACACACAGATACGCAGTATTTT
>TRBV6-2/TRBV6-3|TRBJ2-7|.|TRBD1
CASSRAGTGYEQYF
TGTGCCAGCAGTCGCGCCGGGACAGGGTACGAGCAGTACTTC
>TRBV5-5|TRBJ1-2|many|.
CASSLGVNYGYTF
TGTGCCAGCAGCCTGGGGGTGAACTATGGCTACACCTTC
>TRBV29-1|TRBJ2-4|.|TRBD2
CSVYRTTSGGVDAKNIQYF
TGCAGCGTCTATCGAACGACTAGCGGGGGGGTAGATGCCAAAAACATTCAGTACTTC
>TRBV20-1|TRBJ1-2|.|.
CSAQQGNYGYTF
TGCAGTGCTCAACAGGGAAACTATGGCTACACCTTC
>TRBV12-3/TRBV12-4|TRBJ2-1|.|.
CASSFGRIQSGEQFF
TGTGCCAGCAGTTTCGGGCGGATACAATCAGGGGAGCAGTTCTTC
>TRBV28|TRBJ1-5|.|.
CASRSGFQPQHF
TGTGCCAGCAGGTCAGGGTTTCAGCCCCAGCATTTT